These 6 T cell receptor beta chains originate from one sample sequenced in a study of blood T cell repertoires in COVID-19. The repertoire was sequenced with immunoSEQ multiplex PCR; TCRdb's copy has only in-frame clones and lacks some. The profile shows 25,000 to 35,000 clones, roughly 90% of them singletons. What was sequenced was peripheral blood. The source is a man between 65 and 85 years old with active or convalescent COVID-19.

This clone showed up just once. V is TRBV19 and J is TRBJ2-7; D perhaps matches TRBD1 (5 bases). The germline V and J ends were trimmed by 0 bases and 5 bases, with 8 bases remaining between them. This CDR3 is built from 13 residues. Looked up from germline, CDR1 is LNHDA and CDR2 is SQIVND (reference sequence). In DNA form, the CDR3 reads TGTGCCAGTAGTATAGACAGGGTCCACGAGCAGTACTTC. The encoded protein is CASSIDRVHEQYF.

The CDR3 is CAIKGAGIYNEQFF. The CDR3 region has the DNA TGTGCCATCAAGGGGGCCGGAATCTACAATGAGCAGTTCTTC. The V and J genes are TRBV10-3 and TRBJ2-1; 7 nucleotides align to TRBD1. CDR1 and CDR2 from the germline V gene are ENHRY and SYGVKD. The CDR3 sequence is 14 residues long. The trim removed 7 bases at V and 3 bases at J, leaving 6 bases unmatched.

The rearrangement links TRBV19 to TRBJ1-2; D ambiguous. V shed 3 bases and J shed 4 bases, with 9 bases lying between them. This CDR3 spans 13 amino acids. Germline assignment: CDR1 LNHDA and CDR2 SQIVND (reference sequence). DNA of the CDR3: TGTGCCAGTAGTATTACAGACCTCTATGGCTACACCTTC. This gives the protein CASSITDLYGYTF.

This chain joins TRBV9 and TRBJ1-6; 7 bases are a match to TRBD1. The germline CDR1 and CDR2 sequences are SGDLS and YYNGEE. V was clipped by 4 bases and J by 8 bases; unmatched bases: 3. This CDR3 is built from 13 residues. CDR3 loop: CASSFQGDSPLHF. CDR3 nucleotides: TGTGCCAGCAGCTTTCAGGGGGATTCACCCCTCCACTTT.

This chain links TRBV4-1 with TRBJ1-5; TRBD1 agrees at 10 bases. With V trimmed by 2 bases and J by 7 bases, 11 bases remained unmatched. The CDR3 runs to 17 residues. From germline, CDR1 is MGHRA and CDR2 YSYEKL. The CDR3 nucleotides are TGCGCCAGCAGCCAAAGACTGACCGGGACAGGGGAACAGCCCCAGCATTTT. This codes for CASSQRLTGTGEQPQHF.

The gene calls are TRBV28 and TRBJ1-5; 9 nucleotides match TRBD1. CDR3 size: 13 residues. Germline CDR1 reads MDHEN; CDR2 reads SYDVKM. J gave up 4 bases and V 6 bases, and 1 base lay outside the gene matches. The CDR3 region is CASSDRGNQPQHF. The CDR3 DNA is TGTGCCAGCAGCGACAGGGGGAATCAGCCCCAGCATTTT.